These 2 T cell receptor beta chains originate from one sample sequenced in a study of cytomegalovirus exposure and HLA in healthy donors. The PCR was carried out with 60 Vbeta primers and 13 Jbeta primers. Here immunoSEQ multiplex PCR was the method, and the copy in TCRdb shows in-frame clones only, minus some. The table records 75,000 to 85,000 clones, 80% of them present only once. The source material was PBMCs. These receptors all stem from a male donor in good health and CMV-seronegative.

CDR3 sequence: CASSQDHSRGNTIYF. In DNA, the CDR3 is TGCGCCAGCAGCCAAGACCACAGTCGGGGGAACACCATATATTTT. The chain couples TRBV4-1 to TRBJ1-3, with D perhaps TRBD1 (5 bases). The V gene lost 0 bases and the J gene lost 7 bases, with 13 bases spanning the gap. The germline gives CDR1 MGHRA, CDR2 YSYEKL. CDR3 length equals 15 residues.

This sequence joins TRBV19 and TRBJ2-3; the D is unclear. The CDR3 length is 12 residues. The V end was cut by 5 bases, the J end by 6 bases, with 9 bases between. From germline, CDR1 is LNHDA and CDR2 SQIVND (reference sequence). Written as DNA, the CDR3 is TGTGCCAGTAGTTCGATGGGCGATACGCAGTATTTT. This gives the protein CASSSMGDTQYF.